These 4 T cell receptor beta chains were all obtained from the same sample, sequenced in a study of T cell repertoires in cytomegalovirus infection. TCRdb itself ran the reads through MiXCR, one entry per CDR3 protein. Of fewer than 950,000 distinct CDR3 sequences listed, about 33% are singletons. Antigens for these TCRs are unknown. The sequencing used cultured CD8+ T cells from PBMCs, collected from culture after CMV antigen stimulation. The receptors come from a human donor in good health (CMV status not recorded). Some clones in this sample may be carry-over from other donors' samples.

This clonotype turned up a few times. This sequence joins TRBV15 and TRBJ1-5, with D possibly matching TRBD1 (6 bases). This CDR3 is built from 14 residues. Deletions cut 5 bases from V and 6 bases from J, with 14 bases between. The germline V gene has CDR1 LNHNV and CDR2 YYDKDF (reference sequence). The CDR3 here is CATSVRQASQPQHF. The DNA for the CDR3 is TGTGCCACCAGCGTCCGACAGGCAAGTCAGCCCCAGCATTTT. The full variable domain, with the rest looked up from reference TRBV15 and TRBJ1-5, is DAMVIQNPRYQVTQFGKPVTLSCSQTLNHNVMYWYQQKSSQAPKLLFHYYDKDFNNEADTPDNFQSRRPNTSFCFLDIRSPGLGDTAMYLCATSVRQASQPQHFGDGTRLSIL.

V is TRBV12-3 or TRBV12-4 and J is TRBJ2-7; perhaps D is TRBD1 or TRBD2 (5 bases each). CDR3 length: 12 amino acids. V was pared by 6 bases and J by 6 bases, with 12 bases between. DNA of the CDR3: TGTGCCAGCAGCACGGGACGCGGCGAGCAGTACGTC. It yields the protein CASSTGRGEQYV.

This chain connects TRBV7-8 to TRBJ2-3; 13 nucleotides agree with TRBD2. V was clipped by 4 bases and J by 6 bases; unmatched bases: 7. From germline, CDR1 is SGHVS and CDR2 FQNEAQ. This CDR3 has 16 amino acids. In DNA form, the CDR3 reads TGTGCCAGCAGCTCCGGACTAGCGGGGGCCTGGGATACGCAGTATTTT. Encoded protein: CASSSGLAGAWDTQYF.

This clonotype was observed a single time. This chain connects TRBV7-4 to TRBJ2-4; 8 bases map to TRBD1. Germline V gene data show CDR1 as SGHVT and CDR2 as SQSDAQ. The length of the CDR3 is 17 residues. The V segment lost 1 base and the J segment 1 base; nucleotides outside the gene matches: 6. The CDR3 DNA sequence: TGTGCCAGCAGCTTAGTTGGGACAGGTCCTGCCAAAAACATTCAGTACTTC. This gives the protein CASSLVGTGPAKNIQYF.